The present T cell receptor beta chain was sequenced within a study of cytomegalovirus exposure and HLA in healthy donors. It was with 60 Vbeta and 13 Jbeta primers that the PCR ran. Here immunoSEQ multiplex PCR was the method, and the copy in TCRdb shows in-frame clones only, minus some. The table shows about 140,000 clones, with roughly 79% occurring only once. The material sequenced was PBMCs. The receptor was isolated from a woman between 55 and 75 years old in good health and CMV-seropositive.

The CDR3: CASSLVSGVGGEQYF. Written as DNA, the CDR3 is TGCGCCAGCAGCTTGGTATCGGGAGTCGGGGGCGAGCAGTACTTC. This rearrangement joins TRBV5-1 to TRBJ2-7; D is perhaps TRBD2 (6 bases). This CDR3 region has 15 residues. V dropped 0 bases and J dropped 6 bases, with 16 bases sitting between them. The V gene's germline CDR1 is SGHRS and CDR2 YFSETQ.